Listed below are T cell receptor beta chains from one sample, sequenced in a study of tissue T cells after allogeneic stem cell transplantation. This table comes from immunoSEQ multiplex PCR, and its TCRdb copy is limited to in-frame clones, with some not included. This sample has some 3,400 clones, with about 74% found just once. The input for sequencing was left colon tissue, taken at autopsy. These receptors were taken from a male patient over 55 with steroid-refractory graft-versus-host disease after an allogeneic stem cell transplant. Some T cells may have come from the graft donor. CDR3s include the opening cysteine and the closing phenylalanine or tryptophan. Each record gives: D gene, J gene, V gene, clone size, CDR3 DNA, CDR3 protein. A D gene is named only where the DNA matches it firmly. Size is omitted from some rows. Given values are once, few, many or a class for expanded clones.

.,TRBJ1-1,TRBV19,.,TGTGCCAGTACTAAATTCTTCGGGGACACTGAAGCTTTCTTT,CASTKFFGDTEAFF
TRBD1,TRBJ2-1,TRBV30,.,TGTGCCTGTAGCTATCAGGGGGCTGAGTTCTTC,CACSYQGAEFF
.,TRBJ1-1,TRBV12-5,few,TGTGCTAGTGCCGACAGGAGTGGCACTGAAGCTTTCTTT,CASADRSGTEAFF
TRBD1,TRBJ1-1,TRBV19,.,TGTGCCAGTAGTGCCGGACAGGGGCGGGGGACTGAAGCTTTCTTT,CASSAGQGRGTEAFF
.,TRBJ1-1,TRBV5-4,.,TGTGCCAGCAGCTTGAAGTCAGGGGTCTCTGAAGCTTTCTTT,CASSLKSGVSEAFF
.,TRBJ1-5,TRBV27,.,TGTGCCAGCAGTCCAGGGGTGTTGCAGAATCAGCCCCAGCATTTT,CASSPGVLQNQPQHF
.,TRBJ2-5,TRBV5-1,.,TGCGCCAGCAGCTTCAGTCAGAATCAAGAGACCCAGTACTTC,CASSFSQNQETQYF
.,TRBJ1-4,TRBV2,.,TGTGCCAGCAGTGGGACCGTCGCCAATGAAAAACTGTTTTTT,CASSGTVANEKLFF
TRBD1,TRBJ1-1,TRBV29-1,.,TGCAGCGTTGACTTTTGGGGGGGACAGGATCACACTGAAGCTTTCTTT,CSVDFWGGQDHTEAFF
TRBD1,TRBJ2-6,TRBV18,.,TGTGCCAGCTCACCACCGAGGGGGCAGGTTCTCTCTGGGGCCAACGTCCTGACTTTC,CASSPPRGQVLSGANVLTF